The 26 T cell receptor beta chains presented below share a single source sample, sequenced in a study of cytomegalovirus exposure and HLA in healthy donors. In the PCR, 60 Vbeta and 13 Jbeta primers were used. TCRdb's table, derived via immunoSEQ multiplex PCR, lists solely in-frame clones and lacks some. The data show under 200,000 clones, 65% to 85% seen once. Source material: PBMCs. The receptors come from a woman aged 45 to 65 in good health and CMV-seropositive.

On this clone itself: Additional DNA sequences in this sample encode the identical CDR3. The chain joins TRBV9 to TRBJ2-1; TRBD2 aligns across 10 bases. V lost 2 bases to trimming and J lost 4 bases; unmatched junction nucleotides: 3. The germline gives CDR1 SGDLS, CDR2 YYNGEE. This CDR3 contains 15 residues. CDR3 nucleotide sequence: TGTGCCAGCAGCGTCGGGACTAGCGTTTACAATGAGCAGTTCTTC. Residues: CASSVGTSVYNEQFF.

The count of this clone is one. The rearrangement joins TRBV4-3 to TRBJ2-3; 7 bases are a match to TRBD2. The germline V gene encodes CDR1 LGHNA and CDR2 YSLEER. The CDR3 loop spans 14 amino acids. Germline trimming cut 2 bases from V and 13 bases from J; bases unmatched to any gene: 12. The CDR3 is CASSQRIAGGRKYF. In DNA form, the CDR3 reads TGCGCCAGCAGCCAAAGGATAGCGGGTGGCAGGAAGTATTTT.

The CDR3 region is CASSVFPAGGLTDTQYF. DNA for the CDR3: TGTGCCAGCAGCGTATTCCCAGCGGGGGGGCTCACAGATACGCAGTATTTT. The chain recombines TRBV9 with TRBJ2-3; 10 bases are shared with TRBD2. J was trimmed by 2 bases and V by 1 base; bases with no gene match: 7. The CDR3 sequence is 17 residues long. Germline-derived CDR1 and CDR2 are SGDLS and YYNGEE.

This chain uses TRBV19 with TRBJ1-1; 8 bases are a match to TRBD1. V lost 0 bases and J lost 6; bases outside the gene matches: 15. Germline loops: CDR1 LNHDA, CDR2 SQIVND (reference sequence). The CDR3 is 18 residues long. CDR3 protein: CASSIEPRDRTVGAEAFF. The CDR3 DNA reads as TGTGCCAGTAGTATAGAACCCCGGGACAGGACGGTAGGGGCTGAAGCTTTCTTT.

This chain connects TRBV21-1 to TRBJ2-7; TRBD1 is the table's D call and was not checked against the DNA. TRBV21-1 is a documented pseudogene. This CDR3 region has 14 residues. CDR3 sequence (DNA): TGTGCCAGCAGCAAAGACAGGGCTACCTACGAGCAGTACTTC. Its translation: CASSKDRATYEQYF.

The rearrangement links TRBV7-9 to TRBJ2-7; TRBD1 matches 9 bases. V was clipped by 8 bases and J by 2 bases; unmatched bases: 4. The CDR3 has 13 residues. Germline CDR1 is SEHNR and CDR2 is FQNEAQ (reference sequence). CDR3 sequence (DNA): TGTGCCAGCGCGGACAGGGGACCCTACGAGCAGTACTTC. This gives the protein CASADRGPYEQYF.

This chain joins TRBV7-2 and TRBJ2-2; TRBD1 matches at 7 bases. The V gene's germline CDR1 is SGHTA and CDR2 FQGNSA. The ends lost 6 bases at V and 5 bases at J; junction bases unmatched: 9. The length of the CDR3 is 15 residues. The CDR3 nucleotides are TGTGCCAGCAGTTTCCCGGGACAGATTACCGGGGAGCTGTTTTTT. Translation gives CASSFPGQITGELFF.

The chain's CDR3 is CASSLVGSTYEQYF. Written as DNA, the CDR3 is TGCGCCAGCAGCTTGGTGGGCAGCACCTACGAGCAGTACTTC. This sequence joins TRBV5-1 and TRBJ2-7; D remains ambiguous. CDR1 and CDR2 (germline): SGHRS, YFSETQ. The V end lost 0 bases, the J end lost 2 bases, and 9 bases lay between the germline ends. CDR3 length: 14 amino acids.

This clone was detected once. This chain joins TRBV5-8 and TRBJ2-3, with a tentative D call TRBD2 (6 bases). The V gene's germline CDR1 is SGHTS and CDR2 YDEGEE. Deletions cut 1 base from V and 5 bases from J, with 17 bases between. CDR3 size: 16 residues. CDR3 sequence (DNA): TGTGCCAGCAGCTTGAACGGGAGACTGGAAGTAGATACGCAGTATTTT. This gives the protein CASSLNGRLEVDTQYF.

The chain is built from TRBV4-3 and TRBJ2-2; 11 positions agree with TRBD2. There are 19 residues in the CDR3. Unmatched junction bases numbered 8, after V lost 1 base and J lost 1 base. Germline V gene data show CDR1 as LGHNA and CDR2 as YSLEER. The CDR3 DNA sequence: TGCGCCAGCAGCCAAGGGGCTAGCGGGGGGCCCTTGAACACCGGGGAGCTGTTTTTT. Translating gives CASSQGASGGPLNTGELFF.

This clone was counted a few times. This sequence joins TRBV30 and TRBJ2-1; TRBD2 aligns across 11 bases. CDR1 GTSNPN and CDR2 SVGIG come from the germline V gene (reference sequence). With 2 bases clipped from V and 7 bases from J, the junction kept 13 bases outside the gene matches. The CDR3 has 17 amino acids. CDR3 nucleotides: TGTGCCTGGAGTCCAAAAACCCAACTAGCGGGGGCGAATGAGCAGTTCTTC. Translated, it gives CAWSPKTQLAGANEQFF.

This chain joins TRBV7-2 and TRBJ2-7, with a weak D call TRBD1 (5 bases). There are 13 residues in the CDR3. Germline values: CDR1 SGHTA, CDR2 FQGNSA. The V gene lost 0 bases and the J gene lost 6 bases, with 9 bases spanning the gap. The CDR3: CASSLAWGGEQYF. The CDR3 bases are TGTGCCAGCAGCTTAGCGTGGGGCGGCGAGCAGTACTTC.

This clone has only a few counts. One end of the junction varies from germline; a read error may be responsible. The V and J genes are TRBV7-9 and TRBJ2-5, with a weak D call TRBD2 (5 bases). The germline V gene encodes CDR1 SEHNR and CDR2 FQNEAQ (reference sequence). The CDR3 extends over 14 amino acids. The chain's CDR3 is CASSLAAGEETQYF. The CDR3, as DNA: TGTGCCAGCAGCCTAGCCGCCGGGGAAGAGACCCAGTACTTC.

The V and J genes are TRBV7-2 and TRBJ1-1, with D unresolved. V was shortened by 5 bases and J by 2 bases, with 9 bases between the two germline ends. The germline V gene has CDR1 SGHTA and CDR2 FQGNSA. The CDR3 is 13 residues long. The chain's CDR3 is CASSNQINTEAFF. CDR3 nucleotide sequence: TGTGCCAGCAGCAATCAGATAAACACTGAAGCTTTCTTT. Full variable domain (outside the CDR3, taken from reference TRBV7-2 and TRBJ1-1): GAGVSQSPSNKVTEKGKDVELRCDPISGHTALYWYRQSLGQGLEFLIYFQGNSAPDKSGLPSDRFSAERTGGSVSTLTIQRTQQEDSAVYLCASSNQINTEAFFGQGTRLTVV.

V and J are TRBV6-1 and TRBJ1-5; D uncertain. The CDR3 contains 14 residues. The germline V gene encodes CDR1 MNHNS and CDR2 SASEGT. V shed 5 bases and J shed 9 bases, with 17 bases lying between them. The CDR3 loop is CASSQEQVGGPQHF. The CDR3 DNA sequence: TGTGCCAGCAGTCAAGAGCAGGTGGGAGGGCCCCAGCATTTT.

The V call is TRBV11-2, the J call TRBJ1-1, with D unresolved. Germline CDR1 SGHAT, CDR2 FQNNGV. The CDR3 sequence is 14 residues long. Trimming left V 1 base short and J 1 base short, with 7 bases between. CDR3 nucleotides: TGTGCCAGCAGCTTAGGGGAGGGGAACACTGAAGCTTTCTTT. Translated: CASSLGEGNTEAFF.

The CDR3 coding sequence is TGTGCCAGCAGCCAAGTGCCGGCCCCTAAGCGGGGGCCCTACGAGCAGTACTTC. Protein sequence: CASSQVPAPKRGPYEQYF. The chain carries TRBV4-2 and TRBJ2-7; TRBD2 agrees at 8 bases. V dropped 1 base and J dropped 2; count of bases not matched to a gene: 13. Germline CDR1 is LGHNA and CDR2 is YNFKEQ. This CDR3 comprises 18 residues.

The chain couples TRBV6-1 to TRBJ1-5; D perhaps matches TRBD1 (6 bases). Germline V CDR1 and CDR2: MNHNS, SASEGT. The CDR3 runs 14 residues. V gave up 3 bases and J gave up 10 bases, with 16 bases separating them. Here the CDR3 reads CASSDEAGALPQHF. CDR3 DNA: TGTGCCAGCAGTGATGAGGCAGGGGCCCTCCCCCAGCATTTT.

The chain employs TRBV5-4 and TRBJ2-5; the match to TRBD2 covers 11 bases. J was trimmed by 5 bases and V by 0 bases; bases with no gene match: 3. Per germline, CDR1 SGHNT and CDR2 YYREEE (reference sequence). The CDR3 length is 15 residues. The DNA for the CDR3 is TGTGCCAGCAGCTTGGTTAGCGGGAGGGCGGAGACCCAGTACTTC. Its translation: CASSLVSGRAETQYF.

The chain is built from TRBV27 and TRBJ1-1; maybe TRBD1 (6 bases). V was trimmed by 4 bases and J by 2 bases, leaving 14 bases between them. The CDR3 totals 15 residues. CDR1 MNHEY and CDR2 SMNVEV come from the germline V gene (reference sequence). The CDR3, as DNA: TGTGCCAGCAGTTCCCCTTGGGGGCCTAACACTGAAGCTTTCTTT. Amino acids: CASSSPWGPNTEAFF.

The genes are TRBV11-2 and TRBJ2-1, with 13 bases lining up with TRBD2. Germline V gene sequence: CDR1 SGHAT, CDR2 FQNNGV. The ends lost 4 bases at V and 1 base at J; junction bases unmatched: 4. The CDR3 covers 17 residues. CDR3 nucleotides: TGTGCCAGCAGCTCGACGACTAGCGGGGGGTCCTACAATGAGCAGTTCTTC. Its translation is CASSSTTSGGSYNEQFF.

The rearrangement uses TRBV14 and TRBJ1-3, with D unresolved. The CDR3 has 12 amino acids. CDR1 is SGHDN and CDR2 is FVKESK in the germline V gene. V lost 4 bases and J lost 4, with 5 bases in between. DNA for the CDR3: TGTGCCAGCAGCCCCCTCGGAAACACCATATATTTT. It encodes CASSPLGNTIYF.

This CDR3 is CASSTNTGVEQYF. The CDR3 coding sequence is TGTGCCAGCAGCACCAACACAGGCGTCGAGCAGTACTTC. This rearrangement joins TRBV21-1 to TRBJ2-7; TRBD1, the D gene given by the table, was not confirmed from the DNA. TRBV21-1 is described as a pseudogene. The CDR3 runs 13 residues.

The chain employs TRBV27 and TRBJ2-2; TRBD2 aligns across 10 bases. V lost 8 bases, J lost 2 bases, and 11 bases stayed unmatched. The germline gives CDR1 MNHEY, CDR2 SMNVEV (reference sequence). The CDR3 is 17 residues long. CDR3: CASHPRAGGGNTGELFF. The CDR3 bases are TGTGCCAGCCATCCCAGAGCGGGGGGGGGAAACACCGGGGAGCTGTTTTTT.

The chain joins TRBV16 to TRBJ1-5; no reliable D call. CDR3 size: 13 residues. V was shortened by 0 bases and J by 7 bases, with 7 bases between the two germline ends. The germline CDR1 and CDR2 sequences are KGHSY and FQNENV. The CDR3 DNA reads as TGTGCCAGCAGCCAATCTCCCGGGCAGCCCCAGCATTTT. Amino acids: CASSQSPGQPQHF.

This chain uses TRBV29-1 with TRBJ2-3; 7 nucleotides align to TRBD2. The CDR3 covers 15 residues. After removal of 1 base from V and 1 base from J, the junction contained 5 bases not matched to a gene. Germline V gene lookup returns CDR1 SQVTM and CDR2 ANQGSEA. In DNA, the CDR3 is TGCAGCGTTGAAGGGCTAGCGGTCGGCACAGATACGCAGTATTTT. Its translation: CSVEGLAVGTDTQYF.